This T cell receptor beta chain was obtained from a study of T cells in Graves' hyperthyroidism and ophthalmopathy. Whole-study results and caveats: Separating ophthalmopathy from stable hyperthyroidism was achieved by a 13 V-J model.

Clinical symptoms, serum thyroxine, TRAb, thyroid ultrasound and orbital computed tomography established diagnosis. Germline CDR1 reads DFQATT; CDR2 reads SNEGSKA (reference sequence). The CDR3 totals 11 residues, both ends included. RNA transcripts served as the template for amplifying TCR beta CDR3 regions. The HTBI primer set drove a first-round RT-PCR of the TCR CDR3. MiXCR was run by TCRdb on the multiplex PCR reads, yielding one entry per CDR3 protein. The sample lists a few hundred thousand distinct CDR3 sequences, 35% to 55% occurring once. Points on this clonotype: What it recognizes is unknown. Here the CDR3 omits its conserved ending phenylalanine or tryptophan, so a read error is the likely source. It is unclear where the CDR3 begins or ends on the DNA, so no DNA is shown, and the CDR3 is as TCRdb lists it.

The genes are TRBV20-1 and TRBJ1-3; the D call in the table, TRBD1, was not verified against the DNA. The source of this sequence is a woman aged 18-29 years with Graves' hyperthyroidism. The material sequenced was peripheral blood or thyroid tissue (not recorded which). This CDR3 reads CSARDRQGGIT.